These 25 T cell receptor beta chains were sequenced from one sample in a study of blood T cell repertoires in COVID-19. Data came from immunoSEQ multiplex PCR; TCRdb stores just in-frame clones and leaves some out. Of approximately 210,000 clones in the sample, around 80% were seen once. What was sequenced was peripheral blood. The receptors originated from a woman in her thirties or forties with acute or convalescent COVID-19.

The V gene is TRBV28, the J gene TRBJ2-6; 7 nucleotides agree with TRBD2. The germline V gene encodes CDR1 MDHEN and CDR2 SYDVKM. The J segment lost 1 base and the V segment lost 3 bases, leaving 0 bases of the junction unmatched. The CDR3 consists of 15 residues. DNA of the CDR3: TGTGCCAGCAGTTTGGGAGGGTCTGGGGCCAACGTCCTGACTTTC. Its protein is CASSLGGSGANVLTF.

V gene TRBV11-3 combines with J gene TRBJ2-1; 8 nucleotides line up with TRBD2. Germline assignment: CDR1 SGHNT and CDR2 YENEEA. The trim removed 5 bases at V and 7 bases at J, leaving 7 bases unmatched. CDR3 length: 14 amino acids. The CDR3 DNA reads TGTGCCAGCAGCCCGGGGGGGTCCTCTAATGAGCAGTTCTTC. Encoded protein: CASSPGGSSNEQFF.

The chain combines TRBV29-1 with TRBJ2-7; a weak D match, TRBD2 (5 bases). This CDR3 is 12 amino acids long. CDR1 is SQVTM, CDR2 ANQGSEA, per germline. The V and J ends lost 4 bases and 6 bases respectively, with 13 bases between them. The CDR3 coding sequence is TGCAGCGTTGGGACCCTCGGGGTCGAGCAGTACTTC. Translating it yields CSVGTLGVEQYF.

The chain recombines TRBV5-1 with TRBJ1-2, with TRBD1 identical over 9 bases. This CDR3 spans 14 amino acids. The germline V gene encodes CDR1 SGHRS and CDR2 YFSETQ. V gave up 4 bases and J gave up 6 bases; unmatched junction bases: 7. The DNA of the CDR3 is TGCGCCAGCAGCCCGGGACAGGGAGGCGATGGCTACACCTTC. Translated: CASSPGQGGDGYTF.

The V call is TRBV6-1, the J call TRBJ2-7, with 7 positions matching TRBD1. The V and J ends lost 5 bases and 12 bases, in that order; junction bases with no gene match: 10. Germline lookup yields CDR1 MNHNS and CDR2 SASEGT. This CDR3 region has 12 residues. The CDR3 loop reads CASSIIQGDRYF. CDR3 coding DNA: TGTGCCAGCAGTATTATTCAGGGGGATCGGTACTTC.

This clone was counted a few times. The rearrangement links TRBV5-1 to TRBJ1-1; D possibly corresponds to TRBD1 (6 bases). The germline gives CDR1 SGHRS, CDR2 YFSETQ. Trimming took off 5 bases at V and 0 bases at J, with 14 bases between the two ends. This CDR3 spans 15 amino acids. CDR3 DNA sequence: TGCGCCAGCAGACGCCCAGACAGGTTGAACACTGAAGCTTTCTTT. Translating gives CASRRPDRLNTEAFF.

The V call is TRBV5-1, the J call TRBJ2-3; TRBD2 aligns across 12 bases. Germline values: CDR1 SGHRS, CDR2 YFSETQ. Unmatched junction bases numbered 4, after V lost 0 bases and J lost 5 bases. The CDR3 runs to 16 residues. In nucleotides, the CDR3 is TGCGCCAGCAGCTTGGGGACTAGCGGGAAGATAGATACGCAGTATTTT. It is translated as CASSLGTSGKIDTQYF.

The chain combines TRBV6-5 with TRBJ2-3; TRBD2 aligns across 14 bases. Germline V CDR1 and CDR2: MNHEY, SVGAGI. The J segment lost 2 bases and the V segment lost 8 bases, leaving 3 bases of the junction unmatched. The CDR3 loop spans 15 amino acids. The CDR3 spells CASGTSGRVTDTQYF. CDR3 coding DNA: TGTGCCAGCGGGACTAGCGGGAGAGTCACAGATACGCAGTATTTT.

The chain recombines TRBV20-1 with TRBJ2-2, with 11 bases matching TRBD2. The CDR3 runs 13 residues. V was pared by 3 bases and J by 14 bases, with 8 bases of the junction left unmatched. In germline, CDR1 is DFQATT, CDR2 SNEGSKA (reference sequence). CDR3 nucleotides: TGCAGTGCTAGTCGGCTAGCGGGAGGCCCACTGTTTTTT. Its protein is CSASRLAGGPLFF.

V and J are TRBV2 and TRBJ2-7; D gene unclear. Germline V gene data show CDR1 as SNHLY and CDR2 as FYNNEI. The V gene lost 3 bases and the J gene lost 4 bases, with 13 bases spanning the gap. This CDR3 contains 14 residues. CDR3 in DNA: TGTGCCAGCAGTGAGCTAGGTACCTCGTACGAGCAGTACTTC. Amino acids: CASSELGTSYEQYF.

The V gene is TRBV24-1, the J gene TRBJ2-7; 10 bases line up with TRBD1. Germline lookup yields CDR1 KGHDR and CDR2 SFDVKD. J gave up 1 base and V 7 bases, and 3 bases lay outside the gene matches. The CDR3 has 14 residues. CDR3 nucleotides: TGTGCCACCAGCCGGGGACAGGGGTCCTACGAGCAGTACTTC. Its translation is CATSRGQGSYEQYF.

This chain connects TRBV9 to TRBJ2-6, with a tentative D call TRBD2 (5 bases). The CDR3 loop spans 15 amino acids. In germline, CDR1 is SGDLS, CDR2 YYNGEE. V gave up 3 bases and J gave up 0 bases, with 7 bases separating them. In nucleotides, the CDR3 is TGTGCCAGCAGCGGACGGGACTCTGGGGCCAACGTCCTGACTTTC. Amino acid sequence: CASSGRDSGANVLTF.

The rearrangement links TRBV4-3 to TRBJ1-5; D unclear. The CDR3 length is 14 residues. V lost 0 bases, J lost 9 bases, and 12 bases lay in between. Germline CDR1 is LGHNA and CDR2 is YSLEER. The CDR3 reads CASSQDGGSLPQHF. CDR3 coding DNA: TGCGCCAGCAGCCAAGATGGCGGCAGCCTGCCCCAGCATTTT.

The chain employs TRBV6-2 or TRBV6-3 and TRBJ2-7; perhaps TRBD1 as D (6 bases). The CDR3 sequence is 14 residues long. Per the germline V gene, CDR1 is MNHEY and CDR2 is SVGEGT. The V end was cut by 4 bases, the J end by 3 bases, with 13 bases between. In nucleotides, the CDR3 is TGTGCCAGCAGTTTACGCAGGGGAAGCTACGAGCAGTACTTC. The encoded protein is CASSLRRGSYEQYF.

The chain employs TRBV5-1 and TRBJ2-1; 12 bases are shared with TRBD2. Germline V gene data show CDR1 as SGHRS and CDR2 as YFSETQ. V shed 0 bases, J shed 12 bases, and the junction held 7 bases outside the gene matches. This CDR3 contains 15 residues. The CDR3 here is CASSLEASGRAGQFF. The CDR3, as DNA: TGCGCCAGCAGCTTGGAGGCTAGCGGGAGGGCCGGGCAGTTCTTC.

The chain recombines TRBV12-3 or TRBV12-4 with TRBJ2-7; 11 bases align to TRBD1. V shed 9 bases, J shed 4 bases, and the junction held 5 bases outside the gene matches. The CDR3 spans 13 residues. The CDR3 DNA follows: TGTGCCAGTTTCGGGACAGGGGGGTACGAGCAGTACTTC. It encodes CASFGTGGYEQYF.

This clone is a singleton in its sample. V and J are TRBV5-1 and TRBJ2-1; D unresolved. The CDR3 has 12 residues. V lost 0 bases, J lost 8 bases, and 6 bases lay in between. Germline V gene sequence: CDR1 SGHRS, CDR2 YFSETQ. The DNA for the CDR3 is TGCGCCAGCAGCTTGGATCTATATGAGCAGTTCTTC. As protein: CASSLDLYEQFF.

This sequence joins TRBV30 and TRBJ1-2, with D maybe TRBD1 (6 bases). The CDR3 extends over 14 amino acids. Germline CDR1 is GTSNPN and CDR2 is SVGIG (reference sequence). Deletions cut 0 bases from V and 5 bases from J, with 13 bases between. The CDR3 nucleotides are TGTGCCTGGAGTGTACCGGGGGGCTATTATGGCTACACCTTC. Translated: CAWSVPGGYYGYTF.

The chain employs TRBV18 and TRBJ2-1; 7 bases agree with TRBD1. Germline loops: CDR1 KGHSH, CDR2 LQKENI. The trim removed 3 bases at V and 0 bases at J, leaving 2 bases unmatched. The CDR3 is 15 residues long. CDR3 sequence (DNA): TGTGCCAGCTCACCGGACAGGAGCTCCTACAATGAGCAGTTCTTC. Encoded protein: CASSPDRSSYNEQFF.

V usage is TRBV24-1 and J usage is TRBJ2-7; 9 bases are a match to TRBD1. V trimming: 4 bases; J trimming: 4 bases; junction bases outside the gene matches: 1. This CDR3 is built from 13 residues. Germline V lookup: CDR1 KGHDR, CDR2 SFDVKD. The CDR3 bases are TGTGCCACCAGTGAGGGACAGGGTTACGAGCAGTACTTC. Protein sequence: CATSEGQGYEQYF.

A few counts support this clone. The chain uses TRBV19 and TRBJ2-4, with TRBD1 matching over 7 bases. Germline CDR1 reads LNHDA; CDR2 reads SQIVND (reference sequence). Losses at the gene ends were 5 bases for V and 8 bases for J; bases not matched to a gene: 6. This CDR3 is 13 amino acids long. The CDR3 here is CASSLNRGDIQYF. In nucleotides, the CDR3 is TGTGCCAGTAGTCTCAACAGGGGCGACATTCAGTACTTC. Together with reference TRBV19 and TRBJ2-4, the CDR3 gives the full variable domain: DGGITQSPKYLFRKEGQNVTLSCEQNLNHDAMYWYRQDPGQGLRLIYYSQIVNDFQKGDIAEGYSVSREKKESFPLTVTSAQKNPTAFYLCASSLNRGDIQYFGAGTRLSVL.

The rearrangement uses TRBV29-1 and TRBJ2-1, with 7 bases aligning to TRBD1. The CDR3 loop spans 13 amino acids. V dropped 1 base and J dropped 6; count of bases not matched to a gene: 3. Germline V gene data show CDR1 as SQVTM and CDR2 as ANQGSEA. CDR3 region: CSVEGGQFNEQFF. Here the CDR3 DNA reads TGCAGCGTTGAAGGGGGACAGTTCAATGAGCAGTTCTTC.

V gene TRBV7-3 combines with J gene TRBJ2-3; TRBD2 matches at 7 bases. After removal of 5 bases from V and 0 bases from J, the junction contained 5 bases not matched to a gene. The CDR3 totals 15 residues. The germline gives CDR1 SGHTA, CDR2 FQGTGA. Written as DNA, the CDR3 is TGTGCCAGCAGCCCAGCGGGGTCTAGCACAGATACGCAGTATTTT. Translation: CASSPAGSSTDTQYF.

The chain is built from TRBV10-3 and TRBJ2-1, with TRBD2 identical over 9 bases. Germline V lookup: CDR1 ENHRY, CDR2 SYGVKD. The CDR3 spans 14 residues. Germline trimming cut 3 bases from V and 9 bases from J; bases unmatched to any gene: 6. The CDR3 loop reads CAISEGTSHSEQFF. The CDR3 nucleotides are TGTGCCATCAGTGAAGGGACTAGCCACAGTGAGCAGTTCTTC.

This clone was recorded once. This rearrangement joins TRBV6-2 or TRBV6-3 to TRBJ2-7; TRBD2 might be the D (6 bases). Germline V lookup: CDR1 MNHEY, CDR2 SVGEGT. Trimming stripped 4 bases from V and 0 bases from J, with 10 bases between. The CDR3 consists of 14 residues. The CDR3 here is CASSSAGNSYEQYF. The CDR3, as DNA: TGTGCCAGCAGTTCCGCGGGGAACTCCTACGAGCAGTACTTC.